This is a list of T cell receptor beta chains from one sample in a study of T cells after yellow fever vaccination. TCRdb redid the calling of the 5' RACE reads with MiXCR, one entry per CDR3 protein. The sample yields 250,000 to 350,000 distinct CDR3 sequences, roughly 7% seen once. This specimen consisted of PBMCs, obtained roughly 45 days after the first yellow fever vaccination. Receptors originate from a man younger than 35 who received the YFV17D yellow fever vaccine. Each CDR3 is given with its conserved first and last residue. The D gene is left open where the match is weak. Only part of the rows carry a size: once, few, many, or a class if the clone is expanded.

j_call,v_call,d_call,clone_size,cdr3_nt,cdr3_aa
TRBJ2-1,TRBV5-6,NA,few,TGTGCCAGCAGAGAGGGCACGGAATTTAATGAGCAGTTCTTC,CASREGTEFNEQFF
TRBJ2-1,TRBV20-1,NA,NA,TGCAGTGCTCCCCCCGGGAGCTCCTACAATGAGCAGTTCTTC,CSAPPGSSYNEQFF
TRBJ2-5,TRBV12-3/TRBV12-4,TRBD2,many,TGTGCCAGCAGCCATACTAGCGGGGGGGAGACCCAGTACTTC,CASSHTSGGETQYF
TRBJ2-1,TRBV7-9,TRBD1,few,TGTGCCAGCAGCCTCACAGGGGGACAGGGGCCCAATGAGCAGTTCTTC,CASSLTGGQGPNEQFF
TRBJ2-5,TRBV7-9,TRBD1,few,TGTGCCAGCAGCTCACCCCAGGGGGCCGGGGAGACCCAGTACTTC,CASSSPQGAGETQYF
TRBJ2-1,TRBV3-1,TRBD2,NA,TGTGCCAGCAGCGGGAATAGCGGGGACCTCGGGGAGCAGTTCTTC,CASSGNSGDLGEQFF
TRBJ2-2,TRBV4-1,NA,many,TGCGCCAGCAGACCAGACTCCTACGGGGAGCTGTTTTTT,CASRPDSYGELFF
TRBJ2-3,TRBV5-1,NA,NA,TGCGCCAGCAGCTTGCTTGCGCGGACAGATACGCAGTATTTT,CASSLLARTDTQYF
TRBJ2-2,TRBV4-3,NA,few,TGCGCCAGCAGGTTCTGGAACACCGGGGAGCTGTTTTTT,CASRFWNTGELFF
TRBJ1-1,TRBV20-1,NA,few,TGCAGTGCTAGGGTAGACAGCGTGAACACTGAAGCTTTCTTT,CSARVDSVNTEAFF
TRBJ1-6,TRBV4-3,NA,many,TGCGCCAGCAGCCAACAGGGCTCCTATAATTCACCCCTCCACTTT,CASSQQGSYNSPLHF
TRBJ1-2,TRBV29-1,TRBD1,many,TGCAGCGTCTACCCCAATGGACAGGATGGCTACACCTTC,CSVYPNGQDGYTF
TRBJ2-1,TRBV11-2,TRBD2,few,TGTGCCAGCAGCTTAGGTCTGGCTAGCGGGGACTACAATGAGCAGTTCTTC,CASSLGLASGDYNEQFF
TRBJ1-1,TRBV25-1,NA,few,TGTGCCAGCAGTGAAAGGTCCCAGCCGAACACTGAAGCTTTCTTT,CASSERSQPNTEAFF
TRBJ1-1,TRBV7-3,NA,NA,TGTGCCAGCAGCTTGTACAAGAACACTGAAGCTTTCTTT,CASSLYKNTEAFF